This T cell receptor beta chain is drawn from a study of Tregs in tolerant kidney transplant recipients. Some clones are missing from TCRdb's copy, which holds only in-frame ones; the method was immunoSEQ multiplex PCR. The sample lists about 100,000 clones, 85% to 90% occurring once. This CDR3 comprises 16 residues. V shed 1 base, J shed 4 bases, and the junction held 8 bases outside the gene matches. Germline CDR1 and CDR2: SGHRS and YFSETQ. General observations from the study: Findings come from small patient numbers and require larger validation.

Of note for this clone: Its target is not known.

The receptor was isolated from a human donor who received a combined kidney and bone marrow transplant. This specimen was CD4+ T cells from blood, taken before the transplant. The chain joins TRBV5-1 to TRBJ2-7, with 10 bases identical to TRBD1. In DNA, the CDR3 is TGCGCCAGCAGCTTGTCTATGGGACAGGGGTTTTACGAGCAGTACTTC. Amino acids: CASSLSMGQGFYEQYF.